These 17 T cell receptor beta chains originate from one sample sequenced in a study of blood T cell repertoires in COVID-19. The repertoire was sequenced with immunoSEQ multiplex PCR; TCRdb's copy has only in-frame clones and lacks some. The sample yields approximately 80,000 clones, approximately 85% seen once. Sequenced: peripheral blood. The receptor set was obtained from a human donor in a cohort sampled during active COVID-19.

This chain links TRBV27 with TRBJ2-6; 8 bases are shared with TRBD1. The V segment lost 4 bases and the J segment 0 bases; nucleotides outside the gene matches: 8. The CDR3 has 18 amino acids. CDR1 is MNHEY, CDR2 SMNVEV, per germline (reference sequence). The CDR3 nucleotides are TGTGCCAGCAGTTCCACCGGGACAGGACTCTCTGGGGCCAACGTCCTGACTTTC. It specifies CASSSTGTGLSGANVLTF.

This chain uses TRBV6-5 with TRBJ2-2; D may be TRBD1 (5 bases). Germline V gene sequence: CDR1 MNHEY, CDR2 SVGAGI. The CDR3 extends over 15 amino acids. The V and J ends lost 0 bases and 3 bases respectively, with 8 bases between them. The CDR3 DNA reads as TGTGCCAGCAGTTACTCGGCAGGGTACACCGGGGAGCTGTTTTTT. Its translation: CASSYSAGYTGELFF.

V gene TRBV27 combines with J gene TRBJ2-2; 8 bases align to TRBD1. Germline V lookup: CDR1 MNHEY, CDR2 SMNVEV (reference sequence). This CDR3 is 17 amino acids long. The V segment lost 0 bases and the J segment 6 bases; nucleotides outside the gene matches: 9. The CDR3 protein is CASSLSVSGGASGELFF. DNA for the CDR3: TGTGCCAGCAGTTTATCTGTCTCAGGGGGCGCATCCGGGGAGCTGTTTTTT.

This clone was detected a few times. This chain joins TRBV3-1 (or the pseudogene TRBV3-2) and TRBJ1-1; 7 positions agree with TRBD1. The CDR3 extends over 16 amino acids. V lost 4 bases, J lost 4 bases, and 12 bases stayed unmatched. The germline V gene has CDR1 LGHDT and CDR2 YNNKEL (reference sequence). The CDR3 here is CASSPRGARGGTEAFF. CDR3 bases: TGTGCCAGCAGCCCCAGGGGGGCCCGGGGAGGCACTGAAGCTTTCTTT.

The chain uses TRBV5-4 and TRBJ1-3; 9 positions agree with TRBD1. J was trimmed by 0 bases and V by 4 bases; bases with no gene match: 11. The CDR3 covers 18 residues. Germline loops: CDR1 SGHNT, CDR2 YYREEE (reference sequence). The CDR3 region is CASSPGTGFFLSGNTIYF. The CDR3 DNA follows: TGTGCCAGCAGCCCCGGGACAGGGTTTTTCCTCTCTGGAAACACCATATATTTT.

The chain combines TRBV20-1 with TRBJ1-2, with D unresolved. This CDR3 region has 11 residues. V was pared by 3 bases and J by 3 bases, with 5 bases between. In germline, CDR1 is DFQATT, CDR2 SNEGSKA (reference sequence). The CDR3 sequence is CSARLDYGYTF. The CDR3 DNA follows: TGCAGTGCTAGGCTAGACTATGGCTACACCTTC.

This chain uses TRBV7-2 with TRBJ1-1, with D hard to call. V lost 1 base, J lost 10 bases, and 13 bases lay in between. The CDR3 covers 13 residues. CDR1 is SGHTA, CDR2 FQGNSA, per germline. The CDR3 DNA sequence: TGTGCCAGCAGCTTAGTGGGTTTGGGAGCAGCTTTCTTT. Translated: CASSLVGLGAAFF.

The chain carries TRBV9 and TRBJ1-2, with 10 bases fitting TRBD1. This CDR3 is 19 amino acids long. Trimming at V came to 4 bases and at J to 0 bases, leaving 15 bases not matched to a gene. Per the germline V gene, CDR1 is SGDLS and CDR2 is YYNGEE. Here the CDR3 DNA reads TGTGCCAGCAGCCCCAGGGACAGGGGTTCTCTCCTAGCTAACTATGGCTACACCTTC. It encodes CASSPRDRGSLLANYGYTF.

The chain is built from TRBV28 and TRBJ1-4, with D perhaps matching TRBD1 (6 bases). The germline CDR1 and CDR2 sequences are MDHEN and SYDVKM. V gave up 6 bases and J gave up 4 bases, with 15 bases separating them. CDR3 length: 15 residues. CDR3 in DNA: TGTGCCAGCAGCCACAGGGTTTCCTTTAATGAAAAACTGTTTTTT. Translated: CASSHRVSFNEKLFF.

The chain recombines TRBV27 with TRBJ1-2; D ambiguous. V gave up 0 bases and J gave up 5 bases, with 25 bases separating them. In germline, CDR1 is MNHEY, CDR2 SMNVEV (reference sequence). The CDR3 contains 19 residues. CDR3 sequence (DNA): TGTGCCAGCAGTTTATCCCCCCAGGCCGTAATCTCCCGTGGATATGGCTACACCTTC. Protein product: CASSLSPQAVISRGYGYTF.

In nucleotides, the CDR3 is TGTGCCAGTAGTACCCTCGGGGCCGGGACAAATCAGCCCCAGCATTTT. Translated: CASSTLGAGTNQPQHF. V is TRBV19 and J is TRBJ1-5; perhaps TRBD1 as D (6 bases). The germline gives CDR1 LNHDA, CDR2 SQIVND (reference sequence). Trimming removed 4 bases from V and 4 bases from J, with 17 bases in between. The CDR3 runs 16 residues.

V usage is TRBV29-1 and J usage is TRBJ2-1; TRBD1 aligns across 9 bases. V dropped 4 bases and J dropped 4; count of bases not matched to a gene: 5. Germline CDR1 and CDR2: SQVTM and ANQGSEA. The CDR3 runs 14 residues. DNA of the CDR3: TGCAGCGTTGGGAACAGGGGGCGGTACAATGAGCAGTTCTTC. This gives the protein CSVGNRGRYNEQFF.

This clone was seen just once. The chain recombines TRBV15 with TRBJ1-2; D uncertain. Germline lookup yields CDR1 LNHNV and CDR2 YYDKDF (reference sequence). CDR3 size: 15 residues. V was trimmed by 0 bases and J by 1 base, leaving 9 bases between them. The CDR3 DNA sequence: TGTGCCACCAGCAGAGATCAACAGAGTAACTATGGCTACACCTTC. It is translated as CATSRDQQSNYGYTF.

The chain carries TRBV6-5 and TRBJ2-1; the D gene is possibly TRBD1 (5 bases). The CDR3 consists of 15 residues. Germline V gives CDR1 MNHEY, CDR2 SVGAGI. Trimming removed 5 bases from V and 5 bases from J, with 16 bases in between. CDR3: CASSTDRSVNNEQFF. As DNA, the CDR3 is TGTGCCAGCAGTACCGACAGAAGCGTAAACAATGAGCAGTTCTTC.

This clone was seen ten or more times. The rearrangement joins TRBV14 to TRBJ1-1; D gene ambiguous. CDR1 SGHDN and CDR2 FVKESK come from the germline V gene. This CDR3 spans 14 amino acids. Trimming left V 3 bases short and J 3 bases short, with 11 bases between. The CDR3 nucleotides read TGTGCCAGCAGCCACGAACTGAGGGACACTGAAGCTTTCTTT. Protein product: CASSHELRDTEAFF.

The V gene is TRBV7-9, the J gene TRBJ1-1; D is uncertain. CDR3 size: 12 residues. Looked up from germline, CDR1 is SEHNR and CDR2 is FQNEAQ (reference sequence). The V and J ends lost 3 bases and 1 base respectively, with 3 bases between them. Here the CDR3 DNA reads TGTGCCAGCAGCTTCTCGAACACTGAAGCTTTCTTT. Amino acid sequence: CASSFSNTEAFF.

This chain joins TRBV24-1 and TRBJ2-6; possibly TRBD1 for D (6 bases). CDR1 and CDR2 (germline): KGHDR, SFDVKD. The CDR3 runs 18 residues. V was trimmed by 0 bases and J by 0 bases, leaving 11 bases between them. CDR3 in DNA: TGTGCCACCAGTGATTTGAAACAGGGCTACTCTGGGGCCAACGTCCTGACTTTC. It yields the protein CATSDLKQGYSGANVLTF.